Sequencing of this T cell receptor beta chain was carried out in a study of shared clonotypes between healthy human individuals. Study-wide results and limits: Inspection by rarefaction showed sorted-subset sequencing to be incomplete despite large depth. What limited the represented genetic and exposure-history diversity was the small number of donors.

Germline lookup yields CDR1 SGDLS and CDR2 YYNGEE. The CDR3 spans 14 residues. The V and J ends lost 3 bases and 5 bases, in that order; junction bases with no gene match: 4. Here immunoSEQ multiplex PCR was the method, and the copy in TCRdb shows in-frame clones only, minus some. The sample contains more than 2 million clones, under 97% of which appear only once. Comments on this clone: The target antigen is unknown.

The origin of this receptor is a man aged 18-30 years in good health. The sequencing input was naive CD4+ T cells sorted from blood. Subset described: CD45RA+ positively selected. The rearrangement links TRBV9 to TRBJ1-4; 7 bases match TRBD1. CDR3 DNA sequence: TGTGCCAGCAGCGCGGGACAGCAGAATGAAAAACTGTTTTTT. Translated, it gives CASSAGQQNEKLFF.